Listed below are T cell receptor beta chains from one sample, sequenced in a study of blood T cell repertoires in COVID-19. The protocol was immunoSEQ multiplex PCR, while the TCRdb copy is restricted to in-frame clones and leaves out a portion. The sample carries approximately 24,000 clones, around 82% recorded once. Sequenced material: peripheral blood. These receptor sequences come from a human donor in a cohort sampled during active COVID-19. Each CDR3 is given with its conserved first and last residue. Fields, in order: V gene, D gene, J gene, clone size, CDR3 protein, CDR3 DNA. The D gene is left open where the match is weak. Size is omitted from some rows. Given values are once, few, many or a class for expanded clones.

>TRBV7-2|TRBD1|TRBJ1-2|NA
CASSLGGQGVYGYTF
TGTGCCAGCAGCTTAGGGGGGCAGGGGGTCTATGGCTACACCTTC
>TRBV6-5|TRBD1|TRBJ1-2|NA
CASTRGPYYGYTF
TGTGCCAGCACAAGGGGGCCGTACTATGGCTACACCTTC
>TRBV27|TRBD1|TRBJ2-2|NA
CASSLRDRQTGELFF
TGTGCCAGCAGTCTCCGGGACAGGCAAACCGGGGAGCTGTTTTTT
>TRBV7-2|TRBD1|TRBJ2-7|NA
CASSWGTDYYEQYF
TGTGCCAGCAGCTGGGGGACAGACTACTACGAGCAGTACTTC
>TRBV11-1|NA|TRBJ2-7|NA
CASSLVPGGVSYEQYF
TGTGCCAGCAGCTTAGTTCCGGGTGGAGTATCCTACGAGCAGTACTTC
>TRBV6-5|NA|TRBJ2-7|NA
CASSLLPGLPYEQYF
TGTGCCAGCAGTCTCCTCCCGGGACTTCCCTACGAGCAGTACTTC
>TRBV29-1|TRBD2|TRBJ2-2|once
CSVELAGDTGELFF
TGCAGCGTTGAACTAGCGGGGGACACCGGGGAGCTGTTTTTT
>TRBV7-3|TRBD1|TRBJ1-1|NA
CASSLGTGGHTEAFF
TGTGCCAGCAGCTTAGGGACAGGGGGCCACACTGAAGCTTTCTTT
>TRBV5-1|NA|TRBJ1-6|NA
CASRQDQLNSPLHF
TGCGCCAGCAGACAGGACCAGCTAAATTCACCCCTCCACTTT
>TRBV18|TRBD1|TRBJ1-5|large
CASSRETGDGQPQHF
TGTGCCAGCTCGCGTGAGACAGGGGATGGTCAGCCCCAGCATTTT
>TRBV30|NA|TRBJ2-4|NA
CAWSGQAKGAKNIQYF
TGTGCCTGGAGTGGACAGGCCAAAGGAGCCAAAAACATTCAGTACTTC
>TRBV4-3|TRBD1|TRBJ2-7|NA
CASSQESGGGWQYF
TGCGCCAGCAGCCAAGAATCAGGGGGCGGGTGGCAGTACTTC
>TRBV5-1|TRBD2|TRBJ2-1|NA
CASSLDLAGGRNEQFF
TGCGCCAGCAGCTTGGATCTAGCGGGGGGACGGAATGAGCAGTTCTTC
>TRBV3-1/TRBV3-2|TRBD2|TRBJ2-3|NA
CASSLAGVDTQYF
TGTGCCAGCAGCCTAGCGGGAGTGGATACGCAGTATTTT
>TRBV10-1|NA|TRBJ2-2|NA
CASSGQNRAGELFF
TGCGCCAGCAGTGGACAGAATCGAGCCGGGGAGCTGTTTTTT
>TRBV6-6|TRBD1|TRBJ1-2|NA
CASSLQGTAGNYGYTF
TGTGCCAGCAGTCTGCAAGGGACAGCTGGGAACTATGGCTACACCTTC
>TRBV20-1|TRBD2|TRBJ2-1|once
CSASNLAGAFNEQFF
TGCAGTGCTAGTAACCTAGCGGGAGCGTTCAATGAGCAGTTCTTC
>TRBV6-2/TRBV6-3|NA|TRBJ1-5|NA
CASSYSVRGRNSGNQPQHF
TGTGCCAGCAGTTACTCTGTCAGGGGAAGGAATAGCGGCAATCAGCCCCAGCATTTT
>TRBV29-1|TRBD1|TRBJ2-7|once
CSVGTGPSVGQYF
TGCAGCGTTGGGACAGGGCCTTCGGTGGGCCAGTACTTC
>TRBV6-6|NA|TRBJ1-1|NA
CASSSLGQNEAFF
TGTGCCAGCAGTTCCTTAGGACAGAATGAAGCTTTCTTT
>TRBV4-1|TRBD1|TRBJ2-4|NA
CASSQGLAGTAKNIQYF
TGCGCCAGCAGCCAGGGGCTTGCCGGGACAGCGAAAAACATTCAGTACTTC
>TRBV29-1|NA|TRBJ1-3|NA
CSVGGSSGNTIYF
TGCAGCGTTGGAGGAAGCTCTGGAAACACCATATATTTT
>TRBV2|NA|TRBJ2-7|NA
CASRRGQEGEQYF
TGTGCCAGCAGGAGGGGGCAGGAGGGCGAGCAGTACTTC
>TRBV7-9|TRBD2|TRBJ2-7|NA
CASSHGGSRDREQYF
TGTGCCAGCAGCCACGGGGGGTCGCGGGACCGCGAGCAGTACTTC
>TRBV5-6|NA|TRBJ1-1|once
CASRYGAGYSTEAFF
TGTGCCAGCAGGTATGGGGCAGGGTATAGCACTGAAGCTTTCTTT
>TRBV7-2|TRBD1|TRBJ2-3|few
CASSFDRGSTDTQYF
TGTGCCAGCAGCTTCGACAGGGGGTCCACAGATACGCAGTATTTT
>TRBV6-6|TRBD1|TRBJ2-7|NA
CAAGQGTYEQYF
TGTGCCGCGGGACAGGGGACCTACGAGCAGTACTTC
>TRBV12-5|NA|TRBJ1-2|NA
CASGLEGYGQLYGYTF
TGTGCTAGTGGTTTGGAAGGTTACGGACAGCTCTATGGCTACACCTTC
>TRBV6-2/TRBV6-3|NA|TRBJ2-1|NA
CASSSDSNEQFF
TGTGCCAGCAGTTCCGACTCCAATGAGCAGTTCTTC
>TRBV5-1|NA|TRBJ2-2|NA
CASTFTGLGGELFF
TGCGCCAGCACCTTTACAGGGTTAGGCGGGGAGCTGTTTTTT
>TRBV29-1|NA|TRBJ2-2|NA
CSVDGGLDTGELFF
TGCAGCGTCGACGGGGGACTCGACACCGGGGAGCTGTTTTTT
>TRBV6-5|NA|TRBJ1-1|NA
CASGLRDLNTEAFF
TGTGCCAGCGGACTCAGGGACTTGAACACTGAAGCTTTCTTT
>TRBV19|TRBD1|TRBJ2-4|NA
CASSTRQGQKNIQYF
TGTGCCAGTAGTACCCGACAGGGGCAAAAAAACATTCAGTACTTC
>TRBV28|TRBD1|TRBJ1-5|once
CASSDRVQPQHF
TGTGCCAGCAGTGACAGGGTTCAGCCCCAGCATTTT
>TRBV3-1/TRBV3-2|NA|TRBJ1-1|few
CASSQSCRGEFAFF
TGTGCCAGCAGCCAATCTTGCAGGGGTGAGTTTGCTTTCTTT
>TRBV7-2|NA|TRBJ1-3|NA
CASSSDSGNTIYF
TGTGCCAGCAGCTCAGACTCCGGAAACACCATATATTTT
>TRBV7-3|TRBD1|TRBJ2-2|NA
CASSEPRTGGKDGLSGELFF
TGTGCCAGCTCCGAGCCCCGGACAGGGGGCAAGGACGGCCTGTCCGGGGAGCTGTTTTTT
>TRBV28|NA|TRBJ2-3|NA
CASSRPGGQSLDTQYF
TGTGCCAGCAGCCGACCGGGGGGCCAATCCCTGGATACGCAGTATTTT
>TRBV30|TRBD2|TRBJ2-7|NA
CAWRGLAGVYEQYF
TGTGCCTGGAGAGGCCTAGCGGGGGTCTACGAGCAGTACTTC
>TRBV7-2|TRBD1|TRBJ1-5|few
CASSLGTGGLVSNQPQHF
TGTGCCAGCAGCTTGGGGACAGGGGGCCTTGTGAGCAATCAGCCCCAGCATTTT
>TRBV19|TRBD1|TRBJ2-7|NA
CASSIPGQGPHERQYF
TGTGCCAGTAGTATTCCTGGACAGGGCCCCCATGAGCGGCAGTACTTC
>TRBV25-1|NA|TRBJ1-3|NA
CASTRSGSGNTIYF
TGTGCCAGCACCCGGTCAGGGTCTGGAAACACCATATATTTT
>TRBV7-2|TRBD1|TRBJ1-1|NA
CASSLTGAGTEAFF
TGTGCCAGCAGCTTGACAGGGGCTGGCACTGAAGCTTTCTTT
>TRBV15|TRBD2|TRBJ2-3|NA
CATSTISGSSDTQYF
TGTGCCACCAGCACGATTAGCGGGAGCTCAGATACGCAGTATTTT
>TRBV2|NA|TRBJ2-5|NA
CASSVQGSQETQYF
TGTGCCAGCAGTGTTCAGGGCAGCCAAGAGACCCAGTACTTC
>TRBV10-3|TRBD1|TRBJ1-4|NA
CAISPGPGQKNEKLFF
TGTGCCATCAGCCCCGGCCCGGGACAGAAGAATGAAAAACTGTTTTTT
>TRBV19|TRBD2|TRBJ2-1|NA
CASRTSGPSYNEQFF
TGTGCCAGCAGGACTAGCGGGCCCTCCTACAATGAGCAGTTCTTC
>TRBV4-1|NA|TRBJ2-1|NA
CASSRDGIFDNEQFF
TGCGCCAGCAGCCGCGACGGGATTTTCGACAATGAGCAGTTCTTC